The T cell receptor (beta chain) under discussion was sequenced for a study of CD8 T cells in Susac syndrome. RNA in amounts of roughly 0.5 to 1 ug was reverse transcribed with random hexamers. One entry per CDR3 protein, called by TCRdb with MiXCR from the immunoSEQ multiplex PCR reads. The sample yields about 19,000 distinct CDR3 sequences, approximately 95% seen once. Germline V gives CDR1 SQVTM, CDR2 ANQGSEA. The CDR3 spans 17 residues. V shed 0 bases and J shed 2 bases, with 19 bases lying between them. Negative isolation was applied to CD8+ and CD4+ T cells, and FACS enrichment was applied to TEMRA cells.

The receptor comes from a human donor in good health. The chain joins TRBV29-1 to TRBJ1-2; no reliable D call. Sequencing was done on a sample of CD8+ T cells from PBMCs. CDR3 nucleotides: TGCAGCGTTGAAGATCTAGGCACCGGTGTCGAGAACTATGGCTACACCTTC. It codes for CSVEDLGTGVENYGYTF.